The present TCR beta chain was sequenced within a study of blood T cell repertoires in COVID-19. Study at large: Specimens from acute and convalescent COVID-19 originated in the United States, Italy and Spain. Sources were T cells, B-cell-depleted T cells, or PBMCs; the material itself was cDNA or gDNA.

Per the original data handling: From reference gene primer amplification, estimates of nucleated cell counts were derived. The table came from immunoSEQ multiplex PCR; TCRdb's copy has only in-frame clones and leaves some out. V, J and clone size are those of that table, while D and trimming were read from the DNA. The table shows approximately 21,000 clones, with about 90% occurring only once. The CDR3 length is 16 residues. Germline values: CDR1 SQVTM, CDR2 ANQGSEA. Trimming took off 1 base at V and 0 bases at J, with 10 bases between the two ends. This rearrangement joins TRBV29-1 to TRBJ2-6, with D possibly being TRBD1 (5 bases). Sequencing was carried out using peripheral blood. The receptor's source is a woman at least 80 years old with active COVID-19. Here the CDR3 reads CSVEGRAPSGANVLTF. CDR3 nucleotides: TGCAGCGTTGAAGGCAGGGCACCCTCTGGGGCCAACGTCCTGACTTTC.